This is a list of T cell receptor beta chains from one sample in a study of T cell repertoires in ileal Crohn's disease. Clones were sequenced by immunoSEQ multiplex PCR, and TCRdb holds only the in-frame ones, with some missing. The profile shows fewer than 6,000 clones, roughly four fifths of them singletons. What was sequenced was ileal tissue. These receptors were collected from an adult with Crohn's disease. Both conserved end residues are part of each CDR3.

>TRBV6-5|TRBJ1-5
CASSYTRESNQPQHF
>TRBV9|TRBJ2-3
CASSGRSSGGNTDTQYF
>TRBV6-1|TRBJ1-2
CASNLGGYGYTF
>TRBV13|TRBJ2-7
CASSLSSYEQYF
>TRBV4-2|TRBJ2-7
CASSQDFLGGLAGSYEQYF
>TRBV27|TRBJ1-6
CASSLTLHSLNSPLHF
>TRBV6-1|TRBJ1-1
CASSEGQGETEAFF
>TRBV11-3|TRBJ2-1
CASSSQRDGSNEQFF
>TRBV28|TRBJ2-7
CASSLSYTGDYEQYF
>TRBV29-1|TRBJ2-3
CSVSGVAADTQYF
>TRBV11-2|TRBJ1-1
CASSRPGTVEAFF
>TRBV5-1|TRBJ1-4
CASSPLIGRANEKLFF
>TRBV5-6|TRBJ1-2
CASSQRGQSYGYTF
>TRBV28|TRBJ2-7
CASSSVGTTGRYEQYF
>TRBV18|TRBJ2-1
CASSPDRGSYNEQFF
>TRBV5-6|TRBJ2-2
CASRTGRSNTGELFF
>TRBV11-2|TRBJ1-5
CASSLGNRGVPQHF
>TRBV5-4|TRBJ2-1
CASSLYGTEQFF
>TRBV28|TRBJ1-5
CASSSRYDQPQHF
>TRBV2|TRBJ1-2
CASSEWVDSNYGYTF
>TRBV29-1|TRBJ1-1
CSVGGGDGGRTEAFF
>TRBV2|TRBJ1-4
CASSGGGSRNEKLFF
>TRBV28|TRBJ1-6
CASSPMTGKGSPLHF
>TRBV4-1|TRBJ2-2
CASRDFTNTGELFF
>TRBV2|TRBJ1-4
CASSESHRGGEKLFF
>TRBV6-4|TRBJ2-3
CASSAGGHTDTQYF
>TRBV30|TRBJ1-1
CAWSVAGSTEAFF
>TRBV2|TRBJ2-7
CASSERLDRGNYEQYF
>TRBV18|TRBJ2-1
CASSPSTGGWNNEQFF
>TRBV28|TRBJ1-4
CASSTRTLLEDNEKLFF
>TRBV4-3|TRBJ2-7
CASSQGAGYEQYF
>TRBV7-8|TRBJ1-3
CATFIRDRGSGNTIYF
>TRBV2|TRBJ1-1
CASSEARGARRLNTEAFF
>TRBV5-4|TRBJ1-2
CASSLERRGDGYTF
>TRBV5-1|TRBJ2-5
CASSYRDRETQYF
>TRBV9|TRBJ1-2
CASSVGGRTGNGYTF
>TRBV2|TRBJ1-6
CASSDRVVDNSPLHF
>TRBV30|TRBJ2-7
CAWRVGGYYEQYF
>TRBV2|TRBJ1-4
CASSSLAGVREKLFF
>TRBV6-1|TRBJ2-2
CASSEGTVTGELFF
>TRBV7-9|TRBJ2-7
CASSFITGGSYEQYF
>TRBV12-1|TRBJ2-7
CASSFKKGPGTYEQYF
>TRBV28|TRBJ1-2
CAGGQSNYGYTF
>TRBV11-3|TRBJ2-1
CASSTGQSSYNEQFF
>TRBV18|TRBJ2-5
CASSLQGGVPNRETQYF
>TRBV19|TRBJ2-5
CASSETGTSGETQYF
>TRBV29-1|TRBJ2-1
CSVRTSGGAGSYNEQFF
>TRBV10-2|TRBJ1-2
CASRQGYGYGYTF